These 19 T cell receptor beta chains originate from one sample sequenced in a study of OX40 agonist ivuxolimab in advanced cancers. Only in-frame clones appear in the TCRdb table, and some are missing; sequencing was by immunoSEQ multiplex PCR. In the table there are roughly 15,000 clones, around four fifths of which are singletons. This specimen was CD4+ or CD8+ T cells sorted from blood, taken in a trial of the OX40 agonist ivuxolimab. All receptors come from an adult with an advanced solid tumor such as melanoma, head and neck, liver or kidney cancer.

The CDR3 DNA follows: TGTGCCAGCAGCGTCGACAGCGACTATGGCTACACCTTC. The encoded protein is CASSVDSDYGYTF. The rearrangement uses TRBV9 and TRBJ1-2; D is possibly TRBD1 (5 bases). V lost 2 bases to trimming and J lost 3 bases, with 8 bases between them. CDR3 length equals 13 residues. Germline CDR1 SGDLS, CDR2 YYNGEE.

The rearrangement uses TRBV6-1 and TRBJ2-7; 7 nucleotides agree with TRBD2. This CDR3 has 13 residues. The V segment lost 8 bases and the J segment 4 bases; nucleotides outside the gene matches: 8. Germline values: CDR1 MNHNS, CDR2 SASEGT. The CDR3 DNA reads TGTGCCAGCTCCCCGGGACTAAAATACGAGCAGTACTTC. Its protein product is CASSPGLKYEQYF.

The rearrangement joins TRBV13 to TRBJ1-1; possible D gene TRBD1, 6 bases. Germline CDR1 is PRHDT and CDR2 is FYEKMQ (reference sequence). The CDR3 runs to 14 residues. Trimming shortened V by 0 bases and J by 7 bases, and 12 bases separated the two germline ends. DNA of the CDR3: TGTGCCAGCAGCTTAGGGGGGGCGGTGAATGAAGCTTTCTTT. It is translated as CASSLGGAVNEAFF.

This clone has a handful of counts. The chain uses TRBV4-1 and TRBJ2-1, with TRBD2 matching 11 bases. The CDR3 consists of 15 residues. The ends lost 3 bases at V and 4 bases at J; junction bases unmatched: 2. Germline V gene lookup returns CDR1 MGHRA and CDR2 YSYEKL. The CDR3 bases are TGCGCCAGCAGCCACCTAGCGGGGGGATACAATGAGCAGTTCTTC. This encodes CASSHLAGGYNEQFF.

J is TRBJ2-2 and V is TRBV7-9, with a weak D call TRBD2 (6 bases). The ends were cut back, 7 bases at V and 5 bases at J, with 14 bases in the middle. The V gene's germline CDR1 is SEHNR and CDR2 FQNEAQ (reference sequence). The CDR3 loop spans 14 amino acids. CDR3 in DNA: TGTGCCAGCACCTGGACGGACTATACCGGGGAGCTGTTTTTT. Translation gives CASTWTDYTGELFF.

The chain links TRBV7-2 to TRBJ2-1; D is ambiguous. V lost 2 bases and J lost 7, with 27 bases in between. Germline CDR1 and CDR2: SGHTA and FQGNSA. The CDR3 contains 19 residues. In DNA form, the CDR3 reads TGTGCCAGCAGCTTACGCTCTGGACGACCGAGTGCCCTGCAGAATGAGCAGTTCTTC. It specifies CASSLRSGRPSALQNEQFF.

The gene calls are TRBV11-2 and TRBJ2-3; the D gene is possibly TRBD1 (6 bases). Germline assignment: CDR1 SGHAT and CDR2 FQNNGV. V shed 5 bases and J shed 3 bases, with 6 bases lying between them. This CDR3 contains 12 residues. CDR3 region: CASSQGTDTQYF. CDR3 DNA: TGTGCCAGCAGCCAGGGGACAGATACGCAGTATTTT.

CDR3 region: CASSPSGGNTEAFF. For the CDR3, the DNA is TGTGCCAGCAGCCCTAGTGGGGGGAACACTGAAGCTTTCTTT. The genes are TRBV9 and TRBJ1-1, with D tentatively TRBD1 (5 bases). The germline V gene has CDR1 SGDLS and CDR2 YYNGEE. This CDR3 spans 14 amino acids. The germline V and J ends were trimmed by 4 bases and 1 base, with 11 bases remaining between them.

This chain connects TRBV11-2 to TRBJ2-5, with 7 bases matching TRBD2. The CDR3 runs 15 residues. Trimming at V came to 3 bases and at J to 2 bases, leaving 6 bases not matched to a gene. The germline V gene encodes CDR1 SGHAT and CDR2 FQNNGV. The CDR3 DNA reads TGTGCCAGCAGCTTGGGCGGGGGTAATCAAGAGACCCAGTACTTC. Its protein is CASSLGGGNQETQYF. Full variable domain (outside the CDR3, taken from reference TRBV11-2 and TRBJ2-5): EAGVAQSPRYKIIEKRQSVAFWCNPISGHATLYWYQQILGQGPKLLIQFQNNGVVDDSQLPKDRFSAERLKGVDSTLKIQPAKLEDSAVYLCASSLGGGNQETQYFGPGTRLLVL.

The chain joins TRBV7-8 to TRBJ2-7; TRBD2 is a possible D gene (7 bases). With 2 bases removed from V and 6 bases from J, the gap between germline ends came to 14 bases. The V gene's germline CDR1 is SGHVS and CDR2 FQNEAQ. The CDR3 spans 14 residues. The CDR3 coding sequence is TGTGCCAGCAGCTTACTCGGGGGGCAACGCGAGCAGTACTTC. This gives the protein CASSLLGGQREQYF.

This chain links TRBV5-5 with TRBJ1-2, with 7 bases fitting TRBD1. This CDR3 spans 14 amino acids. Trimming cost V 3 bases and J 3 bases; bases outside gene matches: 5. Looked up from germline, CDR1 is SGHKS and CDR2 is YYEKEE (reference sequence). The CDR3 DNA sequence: TGTGCCAGCAGCTGGGGGGACAGTGACTATGGCTACACCTTC. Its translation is CASSWGDSDYGYTF.

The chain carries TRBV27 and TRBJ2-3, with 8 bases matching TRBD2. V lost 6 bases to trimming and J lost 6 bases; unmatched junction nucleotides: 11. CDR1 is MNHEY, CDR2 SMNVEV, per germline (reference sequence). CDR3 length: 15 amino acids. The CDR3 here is CASSAWGGGLDTQYF. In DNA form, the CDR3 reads TGTGCCAGCAGCGCCTGGGGCGGGGGGTTGGATACGCAGTATTTT.

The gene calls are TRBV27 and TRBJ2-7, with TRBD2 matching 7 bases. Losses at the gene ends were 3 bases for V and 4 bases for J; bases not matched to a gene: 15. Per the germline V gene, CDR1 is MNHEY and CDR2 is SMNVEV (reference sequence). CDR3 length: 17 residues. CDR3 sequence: CASSFVWGRDSHYEQYF. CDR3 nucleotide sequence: TGTGCCAGCAGTTTCGTGTGGGGGAGGGACTCCCATTACGAGCAGTACTTC.

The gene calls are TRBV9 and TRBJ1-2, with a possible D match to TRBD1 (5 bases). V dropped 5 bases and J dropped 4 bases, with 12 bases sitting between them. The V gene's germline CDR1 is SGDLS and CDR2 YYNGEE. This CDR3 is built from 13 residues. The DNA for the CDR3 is TGTGCCAGCAGTGGTGACAGCGCCTATGGCTACACCTTC. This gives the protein CASSGDSAYGYTF.

The CDR3 protein is CASSWGKNTEAFF. The CDR3 DNA reads as TGTGCCAGCAGCTGGGGGAAGAACACTGAAGCTTTCTTT. This chain uses TRBV7-2 with TRBJ1-1, with TRBD1 as a possible D gene (5 bases). The germline V gene has CDR1 SGHTA and CDR2 FQGNSA. This CDR3 has 13 amino acids. Trimming cost V 4 bases and J 1 base, with 7 bases left between them.

Written as DNA, the CDR3 is TGTGCCAGTAGTTCGGGGACAGGCCCCTACGAGCAGTACTTC. This codes for CASSSGTGPYEQYF. The chain carries TRBV19 and TRBJ2-7; 8 bases match TRBD1. This CDR3 region has 14 residues. Germline trimming cut 5 bases from V and 2 bases from J; bases unmatched to any gene: 5. CDR1 LNHDA and CDR2 SQIVND come from the germline V gene (reference sequence).

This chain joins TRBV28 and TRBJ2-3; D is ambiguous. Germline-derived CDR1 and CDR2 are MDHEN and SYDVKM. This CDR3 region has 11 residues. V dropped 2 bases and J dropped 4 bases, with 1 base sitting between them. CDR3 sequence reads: CASSLADTQYF. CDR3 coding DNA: TGTGCCAGCAGTTTAGCAGATACGCAGTATTTT. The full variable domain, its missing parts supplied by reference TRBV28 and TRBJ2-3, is DVKVTQSSRYLVKRTGEKVFLECVQDMDHENMFWYRQDPGLGLRLIYFSYDVKMKEKGDIPEGYSVSREKKERFSLILESASTNQTSMYLCASSLADTQYFGPGTRLTVL.

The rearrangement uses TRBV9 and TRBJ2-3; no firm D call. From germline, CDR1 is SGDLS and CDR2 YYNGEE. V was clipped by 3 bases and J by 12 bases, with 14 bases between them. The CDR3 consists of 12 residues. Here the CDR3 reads CASSAGQKTQYF. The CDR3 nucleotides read TGTGCCAGCAGCGCAGGTCAAAAAACACAGTATTTT.

CDR3 protein: CASSFSGYEQYF. The CDR3 DNA is TGTGCCAGCAGCTTTAGTGGGTACGAGCAGTACTTC. The rearrangement joins TRBV7-9 to TRBJ2-7; the D is unclear. CDR1 is SEHNR and CDR2 is FQNEAQ in the germline V gene (reference sequence). The germline V and J ends were trimmed by 3 bases and 4 bases, with 7 bases remaining between them. CDR3 length: 12 amino acids.